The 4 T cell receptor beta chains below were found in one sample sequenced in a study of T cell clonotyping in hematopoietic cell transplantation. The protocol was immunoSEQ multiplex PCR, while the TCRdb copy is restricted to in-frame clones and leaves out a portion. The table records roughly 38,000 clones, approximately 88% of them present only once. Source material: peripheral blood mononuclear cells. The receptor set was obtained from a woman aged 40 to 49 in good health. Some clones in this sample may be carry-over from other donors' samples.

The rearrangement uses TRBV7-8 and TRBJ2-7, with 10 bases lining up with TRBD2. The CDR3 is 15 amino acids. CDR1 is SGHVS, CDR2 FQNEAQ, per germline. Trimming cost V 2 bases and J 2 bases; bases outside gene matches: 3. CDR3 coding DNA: TGTGCCAGCAGCTTACTCAGCGGGAGGGCCTACGAGCAGTACTTC. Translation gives CASSLLSGRAYEQYF.

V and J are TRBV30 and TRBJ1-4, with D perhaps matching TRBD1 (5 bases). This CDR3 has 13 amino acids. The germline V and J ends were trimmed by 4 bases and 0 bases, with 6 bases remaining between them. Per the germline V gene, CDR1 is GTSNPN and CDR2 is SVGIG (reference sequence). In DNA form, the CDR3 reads TGTGCCTGGACGGGGGCAACTAATGAAAAACTGTTTTTT. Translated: CAWTGATNEKLFF.

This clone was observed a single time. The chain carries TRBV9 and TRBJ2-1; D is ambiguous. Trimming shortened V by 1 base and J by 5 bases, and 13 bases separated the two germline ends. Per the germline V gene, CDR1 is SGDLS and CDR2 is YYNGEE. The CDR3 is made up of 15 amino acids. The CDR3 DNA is TGTGCCAGCAGCGTATCAACGAGATCGAACAATGAGCAGTTCTTC. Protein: CASSVSTRSNNEQFF.

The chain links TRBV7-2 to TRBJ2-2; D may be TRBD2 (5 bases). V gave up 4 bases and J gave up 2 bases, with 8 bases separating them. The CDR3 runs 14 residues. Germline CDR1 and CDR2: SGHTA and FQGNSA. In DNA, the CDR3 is TGTGCCAGCAGCTCCAGGACTAACACCGGGGAGCTGTTTTTT. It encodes CASSSRTNTGELFF. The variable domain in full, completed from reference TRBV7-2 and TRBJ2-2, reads GAGVSQSPSNKVTEKGKDVELRCDPISGHTALYWYRQSLGQGLEFLIYFQGNSAPDKSGLPSDRFSAERTGGSVSTLTIQRTQQEDSAVYLCASSSRTNTGELFFGEGSRLTVL.